Each of the 6 T cell receptor beta chains below was sequenced from the same sample in a study of T cell repertoires in cytomegalovirus infection. One entry per CDR3 protein results from TCRdb running MiXCR on the reads. The table includes tens of thousands of distinct CDR3 sequences, around 28% detected once. Their antigens remain unidentified. The input for sequencing was CD8+ T cells from cultured PBMCs, taken from culture after CMV antigen stimulation. These receptors were collected from a human donor in good health (CMV status not recorded). Some clones in this sample may be carry-over from other donors' samples.

This clonotype was recorded at least ten times. The J gene is TRBJ1-5, the V gene TRBV12-3 or TRBV12-4; the D gene is possibly TRBD1 (5 bases). V was pared by 1 base and J by 2 bases, with 6 bases between. CDR3 length: 14 amino acids. CDR3 nucleotides: TGTGCCAGCAGTTTAGAGGGGCGCAATCAGCCCCAGCATTTT. This gives the protein CASSLEGRNQPQHF.

This clonotype was recorded at least ten times. The chain recombines TRBV2 with TRBJ2-2, with 11 positions matching TRBD2. After removal of 2 bases from V and 1 base from J, the junction contained 9 bases not matched to a gene. Germline CDR1 and CDR2: SNHLY and FYNNEI. CDR3 length: 19 amino acids. CDR3: CASSEPSPSGGRNTGELFF. As DNA, the CDR3 is TGTGCCAGCAGTGAACCCTCGCCTAGCGGGGGGCGGAACACCGGGGAGCTGTTTTTT.

This clonotype appeared many times. The gene calls are TRBV4-1 and TRBJ2-3; D is unclear. Trimming took off 5 bases at V and 4 bases at J, with 13 bases between the two ends. Looked up from germline, CDR1 is MGHRA and CDR2 is YSYEKL. This CDR3 is built from 14 residues. The CDR3 protein is CASSYYLTSDTQYF. As DNA, the CDR3 is TGCGCCAGCAGCTATTATTTGACGTCAGATACGCAGTATTTT.

The table lists this clonotype with many counts. The rearrangement joins TRBV7-9 to TRBJ2-3, with a weak D call TRBD1 (6 bases). Germline CDR1 reads SEHNR; CDR2 reads FQNEAQ (reference sequence). The CDR3 is made up of 15 amino acids. Trimming stripped 4 bases from V and 2 bases from J, with 13 bases between. The CDR3 region is CASSYQGSTTDTQYF. CDR3 nucleotide sequence: TGTGCCAGCAGCTACCAGGGGTCCACCACAGATACGCAGTATTTT.

This clonotype was detected many times. This chain links TRBV18 with TRBJ1-2; D unclear. CDR3 length: 14 amino acids. In germline, CDR1 is KGHSH, CDR2 LQKENI. V gave up 3 bases and J gave up 2 bases, with 10 bases separating them. The chain's CDR3 is CASSPGLGNYGYTF. DNA for the CDR3: TGTGCCAGCTCACCGGGTCTAGGAAACTATGGCTACACCTTC.

In its sample, this clonotype was seen many times. The CDR3 nucleotides read TGTGCCAGCAGCACCGTAGCGGGAGGGCCCTCGGACAATGAGCAGTTCTTC. This gives the protein CASSTVAGGPSDNEQFF. J is TRBJ2-1 and V is TRBV7-9, with 11 bases aligning to TRBD2. The length of the CDR3 is 17 residues. CDR1 is SEHNR, CDR2 FQNEAQ, per germline (reference sequence). J was trimmed by 5 bases and V by 5 bases; bases with no gene match: 11. The full variable domain, in which reference TRBV7-9 and TRBJ2-1 provide the parts outside the CDR3, is DTGVSQNPRHKITKRGQNVTFRCDPISEHNRLYWYRQTLGQGPEFLTYFQNEAQLEKSRLLSDRFSAERPKGSFSTLEIQRTEQGDSAMYLCASSTVAGGPSDNEQFFGPGTRLTVL.